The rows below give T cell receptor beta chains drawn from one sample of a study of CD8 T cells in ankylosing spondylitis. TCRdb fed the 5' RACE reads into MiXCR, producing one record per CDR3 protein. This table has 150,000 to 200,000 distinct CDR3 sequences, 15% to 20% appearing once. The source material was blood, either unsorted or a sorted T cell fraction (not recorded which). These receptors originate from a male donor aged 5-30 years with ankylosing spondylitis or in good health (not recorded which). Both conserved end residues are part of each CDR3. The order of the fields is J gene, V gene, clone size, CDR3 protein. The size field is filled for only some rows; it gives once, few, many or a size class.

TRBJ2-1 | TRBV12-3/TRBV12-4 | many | CASGQGVNEQSF
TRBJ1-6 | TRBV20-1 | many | CSAMDSSYNSPLHF
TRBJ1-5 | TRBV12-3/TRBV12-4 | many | CASSLAGYQAQHF
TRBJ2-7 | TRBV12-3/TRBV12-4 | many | CASSPGTGGPYVNEQYF
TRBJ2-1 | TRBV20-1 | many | CSATTSEGLEQFF
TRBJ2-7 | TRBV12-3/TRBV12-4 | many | CASSLAPSSYEQYF
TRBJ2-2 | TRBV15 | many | CATSRDKLAGNTGELFF
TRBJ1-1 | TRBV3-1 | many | CASISGRFGTEAFF
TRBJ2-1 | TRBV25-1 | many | CASSKQRGKSSYNEQFF
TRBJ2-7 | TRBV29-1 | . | CSVAGLTYEQYF
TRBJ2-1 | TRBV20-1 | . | CSANMGTYNEQFF
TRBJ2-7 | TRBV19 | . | CASSISFHISYEQYF
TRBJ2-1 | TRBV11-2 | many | CASSLGDYLGNEQFF
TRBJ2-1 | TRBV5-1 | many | CASRPGQGFNEQFF
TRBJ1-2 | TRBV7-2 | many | CASSSGRPAVHGYTF
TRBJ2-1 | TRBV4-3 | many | CASSQEDPGQGSEQFF
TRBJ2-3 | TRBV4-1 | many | CASSQVFAPSSTDTQYF
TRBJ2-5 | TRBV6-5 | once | CASSYVHQETQYF
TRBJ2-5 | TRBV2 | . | CASRVTGKETQYF
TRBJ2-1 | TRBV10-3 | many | CAISESGSEQFF
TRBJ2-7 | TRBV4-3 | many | CASSQEGRGASYEQYF
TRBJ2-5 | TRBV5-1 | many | CASSLGGREKTQYF
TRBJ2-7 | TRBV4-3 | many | CASSRRLAGGYEQYF
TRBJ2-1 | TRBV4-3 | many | CASSLGFSYNEQFF
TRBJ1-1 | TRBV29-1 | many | CSVEERTVNTEAFF
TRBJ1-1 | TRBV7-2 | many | CASSPHSPSGTEAFF
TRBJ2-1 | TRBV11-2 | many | CASSLPLGLGGLGNEQFF
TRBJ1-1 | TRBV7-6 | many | CASSPGQENTEAFF
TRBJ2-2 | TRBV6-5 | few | CASSYFQGANTGELFF
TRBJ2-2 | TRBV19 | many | CASITTGSGGELFF
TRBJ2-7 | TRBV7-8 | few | CASTVAEAGGSEQYF
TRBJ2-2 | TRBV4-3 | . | CASRRDSITGELFF
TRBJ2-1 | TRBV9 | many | CASSVGLRLSYNEQFF
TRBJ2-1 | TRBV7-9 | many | CASSLDGGGYNEQFF
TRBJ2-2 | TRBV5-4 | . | CASSPTSPRAGELFF
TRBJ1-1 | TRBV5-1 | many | CASRDQNTEAFF
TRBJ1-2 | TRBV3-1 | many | CASSQQTGTGKLYGYTF
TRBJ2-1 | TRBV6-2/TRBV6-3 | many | CASSWTSSNNEQFF
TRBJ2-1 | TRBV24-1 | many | CATSDWGTGAYNEQFF
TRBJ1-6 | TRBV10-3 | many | CAIRIDSGSSPLHF